This T cell receptor beta chain was captured by sequencing in a study of CD8 T cells in ankylosing spondylitis. By quantitative 5'-RACE with molecular barcodes, the TCR beta libraries were made. TCRdb reprocessed the 5' RACE reads via MiXCR and lists one record per CDR3 protein. The sample records more than 95,000 distinct CDR3 sequences, about 8.5% being singletons. Germline V gene data show CDR1 as DFQATT and CDR2 as SNEGSKA (reference sequence). Trimming removed 0 bases from V and 3 bases from J; junction bases left unmatched: 6. This CDR3 spans 16 amino acids. This receptor was taken from a male donor with ankylosing spondylitis or in good health (not recorded which). Sequences were obtained from blood, either unsorted or a sorted T cell fraction (not recorded which). The chain links TRBV20-1 to TRBJ2-1, with 9 bases that match TRBD1. CDR3 DNA sequence: TGCAGTGCTAGAGATCGGGGACAGGGATACTACAATGAGCAGTTCTTC. Its protein product is CSARDRGQGYYNEQFF.